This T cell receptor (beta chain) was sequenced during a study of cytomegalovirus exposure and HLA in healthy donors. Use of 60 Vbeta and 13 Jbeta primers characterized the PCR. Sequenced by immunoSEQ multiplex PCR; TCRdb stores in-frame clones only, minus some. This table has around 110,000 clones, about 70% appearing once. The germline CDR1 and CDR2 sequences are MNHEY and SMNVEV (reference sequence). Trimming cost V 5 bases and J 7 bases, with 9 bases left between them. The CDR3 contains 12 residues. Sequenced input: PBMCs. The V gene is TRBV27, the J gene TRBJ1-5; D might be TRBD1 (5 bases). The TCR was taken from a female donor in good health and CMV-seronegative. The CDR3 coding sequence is TGTGCCAGCAGTCCCCCAGGGCAGCCCCAGCATTTT. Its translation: CASSPPGQPQHF.